One sample yielded the 8 T cell receptor beta chains listed below, sequenced in a study of T-cell reconstitution after alpha-beta-depleted transplantation in children. A library of TCRbeta sequences, prepared with unique molecular identifiers, was generated. TCRdb used MiXCR to reprocess the PCR reads, holding one entry per CDR3 protein. The table has around 400,000 distinct CDR3 sequences, about a tenth seen once; the top ten hold 4.5% to 6%. The sample in question was PBMCs from the stem cell graft donor, obtained from the stem cell graft. Receptors were obtained from a human donor who donated a stem cell graft to a child with acute myeloid leukemia.

This clonotype was counted only a few times. The genes are TRBV12-3 or TRBV12-4 and TRBJ2-2; 10 nucleotides match TRBD2. This CDR3 is 16 amino acids long. After removal of 5 bases from V and 3 bases from J, the junction contained 6 bases not matched to a gene. The DNA for the CDR3 is TGTGCCAGCAGTCTCACTAGCGGGGACCACACCGGGGAGCTGTTTTTT. Translation: CASSLTSGDHTGELFF.

The chain carries TRBV27 and TRBJ2-7, with 8 bases lining up with TRBD1. Trimming removed 5 bases from V and 4 bases from J; junction bases left unmatched: 10. The CDR3 contains 15 residues. CDR1 is MNHEY and CDR2 is SMNVEV in the germline V gene (reference sequence). The CDR3 is CASSPLGGTGYEQYV. DNA for the CDR3: TGTGCCAGCAGTCCCCTAGGGGGGACAGGTTACGAGCAGTACGTC.

This clonotype has at least ten counts. J is TRBJ2-3 and V is TRBV10-3; 7 positions match TRBD2. There are 12 residues in the CDR3. CDR1 is ENHRY and CDR2 is SYGVKD in the germline V gene. V shed 8 bases and J 1 base; nucleotides not matched to a gene: 0. For the CDR3, the DNA is TGTGCCATCCGGGGGGGCACAGATACGCAGTATTTT. Its translation is CAIRGGTDTQYF.

V is TRBV29-1 and J is TRBJ1-1; D is undetermined. Trimming pared 8 bases from V and 4 bases from J, leaving 11 bases between. Germline V gives CDR1 SQVTM, CDR2 ANQGSEA. The CDR3 runs to 11 residues. CDR3 sequence (DNA): TGCAGCACATATACGGGCACTGAAGCTTTCTTT. It translates to CSTYTGTEAFF.

The table lists this clonotype with a few counts. The rearrangement joins TRBV27 to TRBJ2-1, with 12 bases that match TRBD1. CDR1 is MNHEY and CDR2 is SMNVEV in the germline V gene (reference sequence). V lost 3 bases to trimming and J lost 0 bases; unmatched junction nucleotides: 9. This CDR3 has 19 residues. CDR3 DNA sequence: TGTGCCAGCAGTTTGGGGACAGGGGGCCTGACTAGCTCCTACAATGAGCAGTTCTTC. Its translation: CASSLGTGGLTSSYNEQFF.

V and J are TRBV12-3 or TRBV12-4 and TRBJ2-7; D unresolved. V was cut by 7 bases and J by 2 bases, with 12 bases left in between. The CDR3 has 13 amino acids. CDR3 sequence reads: CASTQTGTYEQYF. The CDR3 DNA is TGTGCCAGCACCCAAACTGGTACCTACGAGCAGTACTTC.

By share, this clonotype counts as medium-sized (0.01 to 0.1%). The rearrangement links TRBV10-3 to TRBJ1-3; D is unclear. Germline values: CDR1 ENHRY, CDR2 SYGVKD. The CDR3 sequence is 12 residues long. V was shortened by 6 bases and J by 3 bases, with 6 bases between the two germline ends. In DNA, the CDR3 is TGTGCCATCAGGGATGGTGGAAACACCATATATTTT. As protein: CAIRDGGNTIYF.

The chain uses TRBV6-1 and TRBJ2-1; 11 bases line up with TRBD2. The length of the CDR3 is 14 residues. Germline CDR1 reads MNHNS; CDR2 reads SASEGT. Trimming at V came to 10 bases and at J to 1 base, leaving 3 bases not matched to a gene. The CDR3 sequence: CATRTSGSYNEQFF. The CDR3 coding sequence is TGTGCCACCCGGACTAGCGGGTCCTACAATGAGCAGTTCTTC.